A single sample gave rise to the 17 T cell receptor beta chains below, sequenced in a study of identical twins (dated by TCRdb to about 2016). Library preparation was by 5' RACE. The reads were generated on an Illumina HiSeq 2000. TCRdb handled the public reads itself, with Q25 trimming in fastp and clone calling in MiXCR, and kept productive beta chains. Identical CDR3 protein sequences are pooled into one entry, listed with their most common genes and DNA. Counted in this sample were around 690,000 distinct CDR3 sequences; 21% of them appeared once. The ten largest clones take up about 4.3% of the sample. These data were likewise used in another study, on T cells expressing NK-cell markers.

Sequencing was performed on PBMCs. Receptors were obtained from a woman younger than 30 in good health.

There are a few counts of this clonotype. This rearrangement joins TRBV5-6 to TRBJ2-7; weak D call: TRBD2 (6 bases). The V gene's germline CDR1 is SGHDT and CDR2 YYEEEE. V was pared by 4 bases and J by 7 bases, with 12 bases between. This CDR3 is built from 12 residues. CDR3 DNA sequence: TGTGCCAGCAGCCGGGGGACGGGGGAGCAGTACTTC. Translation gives CASSRGTGEQYF.

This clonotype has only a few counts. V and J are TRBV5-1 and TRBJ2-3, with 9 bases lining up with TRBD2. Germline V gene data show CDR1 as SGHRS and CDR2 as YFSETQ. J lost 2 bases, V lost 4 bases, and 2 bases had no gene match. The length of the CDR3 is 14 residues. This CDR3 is CASSPSGVTDTQYF. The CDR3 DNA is TGCGCCAGCAGCCCTAGCGGGGTCACAGATACGCAGTATTTT.

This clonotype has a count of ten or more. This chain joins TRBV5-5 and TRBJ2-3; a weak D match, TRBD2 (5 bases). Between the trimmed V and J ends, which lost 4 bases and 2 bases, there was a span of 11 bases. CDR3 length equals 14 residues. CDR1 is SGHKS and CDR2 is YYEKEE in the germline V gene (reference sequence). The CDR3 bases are TGTGCCAGCAGCCTGGACTCTTCCACAGATACGCAGTATTTT. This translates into CASSLDSSTDTQYF.

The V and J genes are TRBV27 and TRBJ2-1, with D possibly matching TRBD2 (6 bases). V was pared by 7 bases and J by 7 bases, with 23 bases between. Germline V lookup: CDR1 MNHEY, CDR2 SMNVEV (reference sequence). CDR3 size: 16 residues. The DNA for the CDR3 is TGTGCCAGCATTCCCAATCGGTCGGGGGTCCGGAATGAGCAGTTCTTC. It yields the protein CASIPNRSGVRNEQFF.

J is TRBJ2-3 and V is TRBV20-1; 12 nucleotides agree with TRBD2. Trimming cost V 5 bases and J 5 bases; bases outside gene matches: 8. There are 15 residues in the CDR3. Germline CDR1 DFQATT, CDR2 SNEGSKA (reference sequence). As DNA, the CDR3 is TGCAGTGCTCCAGGACTAGCGGGGCCCAGAGATACGCAGTATTTT. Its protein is CSAPGLAGPRDTQYF.

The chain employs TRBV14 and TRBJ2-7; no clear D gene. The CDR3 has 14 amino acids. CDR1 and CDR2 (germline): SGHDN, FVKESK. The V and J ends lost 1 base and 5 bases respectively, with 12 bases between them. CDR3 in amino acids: CASSQGLGWDEQYF. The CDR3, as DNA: TGTGCCAGCAGCCAAGGCCTAGGTTGGGACGAGCAGTACTTC.

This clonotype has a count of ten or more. CDR3 sequence (DNA): TGCAGTGCGAAAGCTTCCTTAGCGGGGGGTGCCTACGAGCAGTACTTC. Protein product: CSAKASLAGGAYEQYF. V usage is TRBV20-1 and J usage is TRBJ2-7; 10 nucleotides agree with TRBD2. Germline V gene sequence: CDR1 DFQATT, CDR2 SNEGSKA (reference sequence). V lost 6 bases, J lost 2 bases, and 13 bases stayed unmatched. CDR3 length: 16 residues.

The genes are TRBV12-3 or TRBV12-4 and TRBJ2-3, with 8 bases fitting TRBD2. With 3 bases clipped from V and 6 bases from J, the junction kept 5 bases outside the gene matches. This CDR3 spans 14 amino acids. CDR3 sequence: CASSFTAGADTQYF. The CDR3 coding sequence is TGTGCCAGCAGTTTTACAGCGGGAGCCGATACGCAGTATTTT.

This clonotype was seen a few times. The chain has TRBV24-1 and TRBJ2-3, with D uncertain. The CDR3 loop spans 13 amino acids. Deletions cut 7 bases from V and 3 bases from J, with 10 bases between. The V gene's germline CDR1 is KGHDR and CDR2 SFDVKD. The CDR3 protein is CATRGSVTDTQYF. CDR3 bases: TGTGCCACCAGAGGATCGGTAACAGATACGCAGTATTTT.

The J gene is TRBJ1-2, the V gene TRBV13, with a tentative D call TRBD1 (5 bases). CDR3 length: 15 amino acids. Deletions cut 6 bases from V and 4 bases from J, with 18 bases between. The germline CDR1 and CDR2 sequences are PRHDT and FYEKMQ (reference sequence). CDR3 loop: CASSLLRGRGYGYTF. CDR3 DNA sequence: TGTGCCAGCAGTCTGCTGAGGGGCCGGGGCTATGGCTACACCTTC.

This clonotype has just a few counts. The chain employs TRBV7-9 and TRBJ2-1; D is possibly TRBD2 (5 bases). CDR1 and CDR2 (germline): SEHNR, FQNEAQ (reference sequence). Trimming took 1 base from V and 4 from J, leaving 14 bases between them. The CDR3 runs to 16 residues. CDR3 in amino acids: CASSLVVSSPYNEQFF. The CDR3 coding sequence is TGTGCCAGCAGCTTAGTAGTGTCTAGCCCATACAATGAGCAGTTCTTC.

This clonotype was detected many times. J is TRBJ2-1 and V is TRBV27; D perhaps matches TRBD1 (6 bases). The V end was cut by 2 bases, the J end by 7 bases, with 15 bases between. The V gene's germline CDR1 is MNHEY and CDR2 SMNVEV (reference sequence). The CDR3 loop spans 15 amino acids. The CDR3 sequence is CASSLGQGRRNEQFF. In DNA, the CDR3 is TGTGCCAGCAGTTTAGGCCAGGGGCGTCGAAATGAGCAGTTCTTC.

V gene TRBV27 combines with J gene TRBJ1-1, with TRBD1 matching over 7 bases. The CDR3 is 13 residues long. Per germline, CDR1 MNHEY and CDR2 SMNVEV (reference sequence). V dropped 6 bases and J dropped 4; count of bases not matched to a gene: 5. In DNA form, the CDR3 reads TGTGCCAGCAGGACAGGGTCCAGCACTGAAGCTTTCTTT. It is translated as CASRTGSSTEAFF.

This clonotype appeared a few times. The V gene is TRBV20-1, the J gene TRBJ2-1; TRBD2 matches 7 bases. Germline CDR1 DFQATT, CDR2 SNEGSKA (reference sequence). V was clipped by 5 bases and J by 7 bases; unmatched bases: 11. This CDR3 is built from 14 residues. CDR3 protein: CSAWMGGGKNEQFF. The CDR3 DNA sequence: TGCAGTGCTTGGATGGGGGGGGGAAAGAATGAGCAGTTCTTC.

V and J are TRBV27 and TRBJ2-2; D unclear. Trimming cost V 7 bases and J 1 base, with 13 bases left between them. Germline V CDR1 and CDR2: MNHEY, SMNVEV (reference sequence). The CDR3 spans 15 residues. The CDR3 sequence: CASTDSGLNTGELFF. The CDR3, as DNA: TGTGCCAGCACCGATTCCGGGTTGAACACCGGGGAGCTGTTTTTT.

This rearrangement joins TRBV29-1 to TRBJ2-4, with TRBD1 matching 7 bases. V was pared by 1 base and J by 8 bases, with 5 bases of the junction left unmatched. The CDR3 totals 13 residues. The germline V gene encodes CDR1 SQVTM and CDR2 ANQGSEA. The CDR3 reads CSVEGGGAYIQYF. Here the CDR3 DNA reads TGCAGCGTTGAAGGAGGGGGCGCCTACATTCAGTACTTC.

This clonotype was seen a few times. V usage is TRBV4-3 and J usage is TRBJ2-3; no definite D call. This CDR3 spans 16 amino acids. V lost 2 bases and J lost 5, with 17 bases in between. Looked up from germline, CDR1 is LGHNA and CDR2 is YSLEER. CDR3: CASSQIVGYWGDTQYF. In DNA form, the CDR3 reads TGCGCCAGCAGCCAAATAGTAGGGTATTGGGGAGATACGCAGTATTTT.